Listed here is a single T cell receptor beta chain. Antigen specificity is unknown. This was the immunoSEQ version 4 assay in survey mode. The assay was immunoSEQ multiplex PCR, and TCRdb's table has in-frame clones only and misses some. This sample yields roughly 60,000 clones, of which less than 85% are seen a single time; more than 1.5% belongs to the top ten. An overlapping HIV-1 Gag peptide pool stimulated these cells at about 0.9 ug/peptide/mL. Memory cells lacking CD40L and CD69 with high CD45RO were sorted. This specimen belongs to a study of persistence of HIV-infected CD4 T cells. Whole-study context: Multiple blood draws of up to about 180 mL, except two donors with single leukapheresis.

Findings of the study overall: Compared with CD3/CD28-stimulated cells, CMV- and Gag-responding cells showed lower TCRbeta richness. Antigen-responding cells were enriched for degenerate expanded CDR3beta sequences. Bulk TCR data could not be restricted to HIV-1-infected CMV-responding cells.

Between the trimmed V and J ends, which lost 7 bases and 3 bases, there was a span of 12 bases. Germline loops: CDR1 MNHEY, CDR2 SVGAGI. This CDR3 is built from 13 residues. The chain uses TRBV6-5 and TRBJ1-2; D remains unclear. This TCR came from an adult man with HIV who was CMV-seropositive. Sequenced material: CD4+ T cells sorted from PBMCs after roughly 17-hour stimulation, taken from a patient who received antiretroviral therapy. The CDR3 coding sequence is TGTGCCAGCAATGCCGCGGGAGACTATGGCTACACCTTC. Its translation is CASNAAGDYGYTF.